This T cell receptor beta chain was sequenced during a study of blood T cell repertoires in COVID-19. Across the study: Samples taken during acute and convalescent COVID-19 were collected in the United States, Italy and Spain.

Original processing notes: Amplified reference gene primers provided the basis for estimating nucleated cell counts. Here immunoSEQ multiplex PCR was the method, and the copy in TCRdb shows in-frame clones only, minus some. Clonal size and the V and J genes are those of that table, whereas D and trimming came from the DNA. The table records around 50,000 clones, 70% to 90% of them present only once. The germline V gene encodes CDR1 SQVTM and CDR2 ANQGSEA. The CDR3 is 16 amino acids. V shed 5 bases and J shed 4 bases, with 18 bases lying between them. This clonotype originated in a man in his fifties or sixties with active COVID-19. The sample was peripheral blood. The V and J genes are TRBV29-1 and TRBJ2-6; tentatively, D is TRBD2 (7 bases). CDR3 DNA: TGCAGCGTTTCCTTAGGGGGGGCAGGAGGGGCCAACGTCCTGACTTTC. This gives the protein CSVSLGGAGGANVLTF.